The clone carrying this TCR beta chain has a handful of counts. Its target is unknown. J gave up 4 bases and V 8 bases, and 6 bases lay outside the gene matches. CDR1 and CDR2 (germline): LNHDA, SQIVND (reference sequence). CDR3 length: 13 residues. The primer mix had 60 Vbeta and 13 Jbeta primers. TCRdb keeps only in-frame clones here, not all; method: immunoSEQ multiplex PCR. The data contain 150,000 or so clones, 75% to 80% of them singletons. The data were taken from a study of cytomegalovirus exposure and HLA in healthy donors. Study-level information: Researchers previously reported finding roughly 120 million unique TCR beta sequences from around 200 million T cells. Membership in the Caucasian-associated ancestry cluster was found for 75% to 85% of 300 to 500 genotyped donors. General study results and limits: Presence/absence analyses rested on an assumption that sequencing depth was roughly uniform across donors. DRB1 showed the most TCR associations and HLA-C the fewest in a later analysis, as rates varied by HLA locus.

The receptor was derived from a man between 40 and 49 years old in good health and CMV-seropositive. The chain links TRBV19 to TRBJ1-1; 8 nucleotides match TRBD1. Sequencing was performed on PBMCs. CDR3 DNA: TGTGCCAGTCCTGACAGGGGAGTCACTGAAGCTTTCTTT. This sequence encodes CASPDRGVTEAFF.